Listed here are 14 T cell receptor beta chains from one sample, sequenced in a study of T cells in Graves' hyperthyroidism and ophthalmopathy. There were TCR beta CDR3 regions amplified from RNA transcripts. The TCR CDR3 was amplified in a first-round RT-PCR using the HTBI primer set. TCRdb called the multiplex PCR reads again in MiXCR, with one record for every CDR3 protein. The repertoire holds 400,000 to 600,000 distinct CDR3 sequences, 15% to 20% seen once, with around 32% in the top ten. Specimen: blood. The receptors shown here come from a woman in her twenties or thirties with Graves' ophthalmopathy.

V and J are TRBV11-2 and TRBJ2-1, with 11 bases lining up with TRBD1. Germline V gene data show CDR1 as SGHAT and CDR2 as FQNNGV. With 1 base clipped from V and 10 bases from J, the junction kept 12 bases outside the gene matches. This CDR3 has 17 residues. The CDR3 loop reads CASSLVGWDRGADEQFF. The CDR3 nucleotides read TGTGCCAGCAGCTTAGTGGGTTGGGACAGGGGGGCGGACGAGCAGTTCTTC.

There are many counts of this clonotype. The CDR3 DNA reads as TGTGCCAGCGGGGGACTAGCGACGGTGAATGAGCAGTTCTTC. Its translation is CASGGLATVNEQFF. This chain links TRBV2 with TRBJ2-1; 10 nucleotides align to TRBD2. Germline-derived CDR1 and CDR2 are SNHLY and FYNNEI. The length of the CDR3 is 14 residues. V was clipped by 8 bases and J by 7 bases; unmatched bases: 8.

This clonotype was seen a few times. The chain joins TRBV6-1 to TRBJ1-3, with D possibly TRBD1 on 6 matching bases. CDR1 is MNHNS, CDR2 SASEGT, per germline. The length of the CDR3 is 14 residues. The V end was cut by 6 bases, the J end by 0 bases, with 9 bases between. The CDR3 nucleotides are TGTGCCAGCAGGCGGGACACCTCTGGAAACACCATATATTTT. Protein product: CASRRDTSGNTIYF.

CDR3 bases: TGCAGTGCTAAATACGGGACAGGGAACACTGAAGCTTTCTTT. Translated, it gives CSAKYGTGNTEAFF. The J gene is TRBJ1-1, the V gene TRBV20-1; 8 bases match TRBD1. The germline gives CDR1 DFQATT, CDR2 SNEGSKA (reference sequence). With V trimmed by 4 bases and J by 1 base, 5 bases remained unmatched. The CDR3 runs to 14 residues.

This clonotype was counted ten times or more. V and J are TRBV6-2 or TRBV6-3 and TRBJ2-4, with D uncertain. The germline V gene has CDR1 MNHEY and CDR2 SVGEGT. Trimming removed 6 bases at V and 0 bases at J, with 15 bases between. This CDR3 region has 16 residues. The CDR3 loop is CASSQHRLVAKNIQYF. CDR3 DNA sequence: TGTGCCAGCAGCCAACACCGGCTTGTAGCCAAAAACATTCAGTACTTC.

The sample holds a few counts of this clonotype. One end of the junction fails to match germline, which may point to a read error. The rearrangement joins TRBV12-3 or TRBV12-4 to TRBJ1-1; D might be TRBD1 (5 bases). The CDR3 has 12 amino acids. CDR3 nucleotides: TGTGCCTGCAGTTTGGGGCCACTTGAAGCTTTCTTT. Amino acid sequence: CACSLGPLEAFF.

The rearrangement joins TRBV11-2 to TRBJ2-6, with D unresolved. There are 16 residues in the CDR3. The germline CDR1 and CDR2 sequences are SGHAT and FQNNGV. V was clipped by 1 base and J by 2 bases, with 9 bases between them. The CDR3 bases are TGTGCCAGCAGCTTAGTGGGCAGTCCTGGGGCCAACGTCCTGACTTTC. Amino acids: CASSLVGSPGANVLTF. Complete variable domain (other parts from reference TRBV11-2 and TRBJ2-6): EAGVAQSPRYKIIEKRQSVAFWCNPISGHATLYWYQQILGQGPKLLIQFQNNGVVDDSQLPKDRFSAERLKGVDSTLKIQPAKLEDSAVYLCASSLVGSPGANVLTFGAGSRLTVL.

V and J are TRBV5-8 and TRBJ2-7, with 10 positions matching TRBD1. Losses at the gene ends were 4 bases for V and 6 bases for J; bases not matched to a gene: 7. The CDR3 spans 14 residues. Looked up from germline, CDR1 is SGHTS and CDR2 is YDEGEE. The CDR3 reads CASSTRQGAREQYF. The DNA of the CDR3 is TGTGCCAGCAGCACCAGACAGGGGGCGCGCGAGCAGTACTTC.

Many counts were recorded for this clonotype. The chain employs TRBV7-2 and TRBJ1-6; D gene ambiguous. CDR1 SGHTA and CDR2 FQGNSA come from the germline V gene. Trimming took 5 bases from V and 7 from J, leaving 6 bases between them. The CDR3 covers 12 residues. This CDR3 is CASSHANSPLHF. The CDR3 DNA is TGTGCCAGCAGCCACGCGAATTCACCCCTCCACTTT.

This clonotype appeared many times. The J gene is TRBJ1-1, the V gene TRBV12-3 or TRBV12-4; unclear D gene. Trimming removed 6 bases at V and 7 bases at J, with 9 bases between. The CDR3 covers 11 residues. CDR3 DNA sequence: TGTGCCAGCAGCCCTAAAATTGAAGCTTTCTTT. Its translation is CASSPKIEAFF.

This clonotype came up many times. The genes are TRBV2 and TRBJ2-1; 9 bases agree with TRBD2. Per the germline V gene, CDR1 is SNHLY and CDR2 is FYNNEI. J was trimmed by 0 bases and V by 4 bases; bases with no gene match: 4. This CDR3 has 16 residues. Here the CDR3 reads CASSGDSGSSYNEQFF. The CDR3 nucleotides are TGTGCCAGCAGTGGGGATAGCGGGAGCTCCTACAATGAGCAGTTCTTC.

This clonotype has at least ten counts. The J gene is TRBJ2-3, the V gene TRBV5-8; D gene ambiguous. The CDR3 spans 14 residues. The V and J ends lost 0 bases and 4 bases respectively, with 9 bases between them. The germline V gene encodes CDR1 SGHTS and CDR2 YDEGEE. The CDR3 DNA reads TGTGCCAGCAGCTTGGAGGTGGTTTCAGATACGCAGTATTTT. Translated: CASSLEVVSDTQYF.

This clonotype was observed many times. V usage is TRBV6-2 or TRBV6-3 and J usage is TRBJ1-5; no clear D gene. Trimming cost V 8 bases and J 9 bases, with 14 bases left between them. Germline CDR1 and CDR2: MNHEY and SVGEGT. The CDR3 extends over 12 amino acids. The CDR3 coding sequence is TGTGCCAGCTCATTTCCCCCAGGGCCCCAGCATTTT. Amino acids: CASSFPPGPQHF.

The chain uses TRBV4-3 and TRBJ1-2, with D unresolved. The V end lost 0 bases, the J end lost 4 bases, and 36 bases lay between the germline ends. CDR1 is LGHNA, CDR2 YSLEER, per germline. The CDR3 consists of 23 residues. DNA for the CDR3: TGCGCCAGCAGCCAAGACTTTCAGGAGTCCCGCGTCCGATCCCCTCGATATCCCTATGGCTACACCTTC. Amino acids: CASSQDFQESRVRSPRYPYGYTF.